Listed here are 31 T cell receptor beta chains from one sample, sequenced in a study of shared clonotypes between healthy human individuals. Terminally differentiated effector memory CD45RA+ cells were left out of the naive CD8 fraction, which was CD45RO-negative and positively selected for CCR7. Data came from immunoSEQ multiplex PCR; TCRdb stores just in-frame clones and leaves some out. The sample has about 1.9 million clones, roughly 95% seen once. The sequenced sample consisted of naive CD8+ T cells from PBMCs. The receptors derive from a man aged 18 to 35 in good health. Some clones in this sample may be carry-over from other donors' samples.

Turning to this clone: This same CDR3 is encoded by further DNA sequences in the sample. The chain employs TRBV27 and TRBJ1-1; D may be TRBD1 (5 bases). CDR1 is MNHEY, CDR2 SMNVEV, per germline (reference sequence). CDR3 length: 14 residues. V lost 2 bases to trimming and J lost 5 bases, with 12 bases between them. The CDR3 is CASSLRGAGTEAFF. CDR3 nucleotides: TGTGCCAGCAGTTTACGAGGGGCTGGGACTGAAGCTTTCTTT.

This clone was seen a single time. The chain employs TRBV9 and TRBJ2-2; 8 positions match TRBD2. Germline V gene data show CDR1 as SGDLS and CDR2 as YYNGEE. This CDR3 is built from 16 residues. With V trimmed by 0 bases and J by 6 bases, 7 bases remained unmatched. CDR3 in DNA: TGTGCCAGCAGCGTAGCGGGAGGGTTGTCTGCCGGGGAGCTGTTTTTT. Protein: CASSVAGGLSAGELFF.

V and J are TRBV6-5 and TRBJ2-2; D remains unclear. The length of the CDR3 is 15 residues. Per the germline V gene, CDR1 is MNHEY and CDR2 is SVGAGI. Trimming took off 2 bases at V and 4 bases at J, with 11 bases between the two ends. The CDR3 is CASSYETGTTGELFF. The DNA for the CDR3 is TGTGCCAGCAGTTACGAGACCGGAACCACCGGGGAGCTGTTTTTT.

This clone was detected a few times. The junction departs from the called germline gene at one end, perhaps through a read error. This chain joins TRBV11-2 and TRBJ2-7, with 9 bases that match TRBD1. CDR3 length: 13 amino acids. From germline, CDR1 is SGHAT and CDR2 FQNNGV. CDR3 sequence: CASSLDHRGRGDF. CDR3 in DNA: TGTGCCAGCAGCTTAGACCACAGGGGGCGAGGGGATTTC.

The V and J genes are TRBV5-4 and TRBJ2-7, with TRBD1 matching 10 bases. The V segment lost 4 bases and the J segment 6 bases; nucleotides outside the gene matches: 13. The CDR3 is made up of 16 amino acids. The germline V gene encodes CDR1 SGHNT and CDR2 YYREEE (reference sequence). CDR3 amino acids: CASSPIPGQGPGEQYF. The DNA for the CDR3 is TGTGCCAGCAGCCCAATTCCGGGACAGGGGCCAGGCGAGCAGTACTTC.

This rearrangement joins TRBV7-9 to TRBJ2-5; tentatively, D is TRBD1 (6 bases). Germline lookup yields CDR1 SEHNR and CDR2 FQNEAQ (reference sequence). V was trimmed by 5 bases and J by 1 base, leaving 23 bases between them. The CDR3 covers 18 residues. This CDR3 reads CASSPNRVTDAAQETQYF. The CDR3 DNA sequence: TGTGCCAGCAGCCCTAACAGGGTAACGGACGCAGCCCAAGAGACCCAGTACTTC.

V usage is TRBV5-6 and J usage is TRBJ2-7, with 9 bases aligning to TRBD2. The J segment lost 9 bases and the V segment lost 5 bases, leaving 12 bases of the junction unmatched. Looked up from germline, CDR1 is SGHDT and CDR2 is YYEEEE. The CDR3 has 14 amino acids. CDR3 residues: CASSPTSGPWGQYF. The CDR3 nucleotides read TGTGCCAGCAGTCCTACTAGCGGGCCTTGGGGGCAGTACTTC.

This clone was counted a single time. The chain recombines TRBV7-9 with TRBJ2-3; tentatively, D is TRBD1 or TRBD2 (5 bases each). Trimming took off 5 bases at V and 6 bases at J, with 18 bases between the two ends. Germline-derived CDR1 and CDR2 are SEHNR and FQNEAQ (reference sequence). The CDR3 is 15 residues long. The CDR3 bases are TGTGCCAGCAGCCCCCGGGACGGGGCCCACGATACGCAGTATTTT. It translates to CASSPRDGAHDTQYF.

The chain's CDR3 is CATSRDLSRGWQETQYF. The CDR3, as DNA: TGTGCCACCAGCAGAGATCTGAGCCGGGGTTGGCAAGAGACCCAGTACTTC. This chain uses TRBV15 with TRBJ2-5, with a weak D call TRBD2 (5 bases). CDR1 and CDR2 (germline): LNHNV, YYDKDF (reference sequence). CDR3 length: 17 amino acids. Trimming cost V 0 bases and J 2 bases, with 16 bases left between them.

The chain has TRBV9 and TRBJ2-1; TRBD2 is a possible D gene (5 bases). Looked up from germline, CDR1 is SGDLS and CDR2 is YYNGEE. The CDR3 contains 15 residues. The V end was cut by 4 bases, the J end by 6 bases, with 17 bases between. This CDR3 is CASSYGRALSNEQFF. CDR3 nucleotide sequence: TGTGCCAGCAGCTATGGGCGGGCCCTTTCCAATGAGCAGTTCTTC.

This chain links TRBV29-1 with TRBJ2-7; D assignment may be TRBD1 or TRBD2 (5 bases each). The germline V gene has CDR1 SQVTM and CDR2 ANQGSEA. V was trimmed by 4 bases and J by 5 bases, leaving 9 bases between them. The CDR3 sequence is 11 residues long. CDR3 region: CSVGGVNEQYF. In DNA form, the CDR3 reads TGCAGCGTTGGAGGGGTAAACGAGCAGTACTTC.

J is TRBJ2-7 and V is TRBV5-1; 11 bases are shared with TRBD1. CDR1 and CDR2 (germline): SGHRS, YFSETQ. J gave up 6 bases and V 4 bases, and 9 bases lay outside the gene matches. The CDR3 has 15 residues. The CDR3 loop reads CASSPGQGASAEQYF. The CDR3 DNA sequence: TGCGCCAGCAGCCCCGGACAGGGGGCGTCGGCCGAGCAGTACTTC. The entire variable domain, with the rest obtained from reference TRBV5-1 and TRBJ2-7, is as follows: KAGVTQTPRYLIKTRGQQVTLSCSPISGHRSVSWYQQTPGQGLQFLFEYFSETQRNKGNFPGRFSGRQFSNSRSEMNVSTLELGDSALYLCASSPGQGASAEQYFGPGTRLTVT.

This chain joins TRBV6-6 and TRBJ1-5; possible D gene TRBD1, 5 bases. Per the germline V gene, CDR1 is MNHNY and CDR2 is SVGAGI (reference sequence). There are 15 residues in the CDR3. Deletions cut 6 bases from V and 2 bases from J, with 14 bases between. CDR3: CASRSMGVGNQPQHF. As DNA, the CDR3 is TGTGCCAGCAGGTCCATGGGGGTAGGCAATCAGCCCCAGCATTTT.

The chain uses TRBV30 and TRBJ2-7, with a tentative D call TRBD2 (6 bases). Germline CDR1 is GTSNPN and CDR2 is SVGIG (reference sequence). V lost 5 bases and J 5 bases, leaving 10 bases between the germline ends. There are 11 residues in the CDR3. DNA for the CDR3: TGTGCCTGGCTACTAGCCCACGAGCAGTACTTC. The encoded protein is CAWLLAHEQYF.

The genes are TRBV19 and TRBJ2-7; D may be TRBD2 (6 bases). Germline loops: CDR1 LNHDA, CDR2 SQIVND (reference sequence). The V end lost 5 bases, the J end lost 2 bases, and 13 bases lay between the germline ends. This CDR3 has 14 residues. CDR3 nucleotide sequence: TGTGCCAGTAGTGCACTAGCCGAAACCTACGAGCAGTACTTC. This gives the protein CASSALAETYEQYF. The variable domain in full, with the rest retrieved from reference TRBV19 and TRBJ2-7, is DGGITQSPKYLFRKEGQNVTLSCEQNLNHDAMYWYRQDPGQGLRLIYYSQIVNDFQKGDIAEGYSVSREKKESFPLTVTSAQKNPTAFYLCASSALAETYEQYFGPGTRLTVT.

This sequence joins TRBV19 and TRBJ2-3, with 7 bases identical to TRBD2. CDR1 is LNHDA, CDR2 SQIVND, per germline (reference sequence). This CDR3 region has 15 residues. V was clipped by 4 bases and J by 2 bases; unmatched bases: 6. CDR3 amino acids: CASSTRDYYTDTQYF. In DNA form, the CDR3 reads TGTGCCAGTAGTACCAGGGACTATTACACAGATACGCAGTATTTT.

The V gene is TRBV28, the J gene TRBJ1-4; D unclear. CDR3 length: 15 residues. Trimming pared 1 base from V and 3 bases from J, leaving 9 bases between. CDR1 MDHEN and CDR2 SYDVKM come from the germline V gene. The CDR3 here is CASSLLYTSNEKLFF. DNA for the CDR3: TGTGCCAGCAGTTTATTGTACACATCTAATGAAAAACTGTTTTTT.

The chain couples TRBV6-5 to TRBJ2-5, with D tentatively TRBD2 (7 bases). Per the germline V gene, CDR1 is MNHEY and CDR2 is SVGAGI. Trimming took off 2 bases at V and 5 bases at J, with 15 bases between the two ends. This CDR3 spans 15 amino acids. The CDR3: CASSYRGAPKETQYF. The CDR3 DNA is TGTGCCAGCAGTTACCGGGGGGCCCCGAAGGAGACCCAGTACTTC.

The CDR3 protein is CATSELNQSGNEQFF. The CDR3 DNA follows: TGTGCCACCTCAGAACTGAACCAGTCGGGGAATGAGCAGTTCTTC. The V and J genes are TRBV15 and TRBJ2-1, with a weak D call TRBD2 (5 bases). This CDR3 has 15 amino acids. Germline-derived CDR1 and CDR2 are LNHNV and YYDKDF (reference sequence). V was cut by 8 bases and J by 7 bases, with 21 bases left in between.

V gene TRBV7-9 combines with J gene TRBJ2-1; D remains unclear. The ends were cut back, 2 bases at V and 10 bases at J, with 9 bases in the middle. Germline-derived CDR1 and CDR2 are SEHNR and FQNEAQ (reference sequence). The CDR3 covers 12 residues. The CDR3 region is CASSLIVGEQFF. The CDR3 nucleotides are TGTGCCAGCAGCTTAATTGTAGGAGAGCAGTTCTTC.

The V call is TRBV4-1, the J call TRBJ1-4; D is uncertain. Looked up from germline, CDR1 is MGHRA and CDR2 is YSYEKL. The V end was cut by 8 bases, the J end by 7 bases, with 14 bases between. The CDR3 totals 13 residues. CDR3 protein: CASRRDRVEKLFF. CDR3 nucleotides: TGCGCCAGCCGCCGGGATAGGGTTGAAAAACTGTTTTTT.

The chain has TRBV7-6 and TRBJ2-1, with D perhaps TRBD2 (5 bases). Trimming cost V 2 bases and J 8 bases, with 16 bases left between them. CDR3 size: 15 residues. Germline assignment: CDR1 SGHVS and CDR2 FNYEAQ. The CDR3 is CASSLLFTRLDEQFF. The CDR3 region has the DNA TGTGCCAGCAGCTTACTTTTTACTAGGCTTGATGAGCAGTTCTTC.

The chain carries TRBV28 and TRBJ2-7; tentatively, D is TRBD2 (6 bases). The CDR3 loop spans 15 amino acids. Germline values: CDR1 MDHEN, CDR2 SYDVKM. V gave up 3 bases and J gave up 3 bases, with 15 bases separating them. This CDR3 is CASSFPPQGLYEQYF. The CDR3 DNA sequence: TGTGCCAGCAGTTTTCCCCCCCAGGGACTCTACGAGCAGTACTTC.

V usage is TRBV19 and J usage is TRBJ1-5; D not certain. The CDR3 has 14 residues. The germline gives CDR1 LNHDA, CDR2 SQIVND (reference sequence). The V end was cut by 7 bases, the J end by 2 bases, with 12 bases between. CDR3 amino acids: CASNQFGGNQPQHF. For the CDR3, the DNA is TGTGCCAGTAATCAATTTGGTGGCAATCAGCCCCAGCATTTT.

The rearrangement links TRBV7-9 to TRBJ1-2, with D uncertain. The CDR3 runs 14 residues. Germline lookup yields CDR1 SEHNR and CDR2 FQNEAQ (reference sequence). V was shortened by 2 bases and J by 4 bases, with 11 bases between the two germline ends. In nucleotides, the CDR3 is TGTGCCAGCAGCTTACTTCCGACCTCCTATGGCTACACCTTC. It encodes CASSLLPTSYGYTF.

This rearrangement joins TRBV28 to TRBJ2-7; a possible D gene is TRBD1 (6 bases). This CDR3 contains 17 residues. Trimming removed 5 bases at V and 6 bases at J, with 26 bases between. The germline CDR1 and CDR2 sequences are MDHEN and SYDVKM. In DNA form, the CDR3 reads TGTGCCAGCAGTCTGCTGCTCCAGGGGCCCGCCCGTAGCGAGCAGTACTTC. It encodes CASSLLLQGPARSEQYF.

The rearrangement uses TRBV6-6 and TRBJ1-5; TRBD1 matches 7 bases. Unmatched junction bases numbered 8, after V lost 2 bases and J lost 7 bases. The length of the CDR3 is 15 residues. CDR1 is MNHNY, CDR2 SVGAGI, per germline (reference sequence). The DNA of the CDR3 is TGTGCCAGCAGTTACGTGGCAGGGGGTGAGCAGCCCCAGCATTTT. It yields the protein CASSYVAGGEQPQHF.

V is TRBV7-9 and J is TRBJ2-2; D is undetermined. CDR3 size: 10 residues. Germline CDR1 reads SEHNR; CDR2 reads FQNEAQ (reference sequence). Trimming left V 8 bases short and J 6 bases short, with 4 bases between. Here the CDR3 reads CASRSGELFF. The CDR3 DNA follows: TGTGCCAGCCGCTCCGGGGAGCTGTTTTTT.

This clone came up once. The chain has TRBV5-1 and TRBJ2-2, with 8 positions matching TRBD2. The germline gives CDR1 SGHRS, CDR2 YFSETQ. Trimming cost V 2 bases and J 4 bases; bases outside gene matches: 7. The CDR3 totals 16 residues. In DNA form, the CDR3 reads TGCGCCAGCAGCTTAAGTCTAGCGGGTCTCACCGGGGAGCTGTTTTTT. The encoded protein is CASSLSLAGLTGELFF.

CDR3 loop: CASSLYRGDTQYF. CDR3 in DNA: TGTGCCAGCAGCTTATATCGGGGGGATACGCAGTATTTT. This chain joins TRBV7-3 and TRBJ2-3; D is possibly TRBD2 (6 bases). The V end lost 2 bases, the J end lost 6 bases, and 9 bases lay between the germline ends. The length of the CDR3 is 13 residues. Germline CDR1 and CDR2: SGHTA and FQGTGA.

This chain joins TRBV7-9 and TRBJ2-1, with D maybe TRBD1 (5 bases). V was cut by 5 bases and J by 5 bases, with 19 bases left in between. The CDR3 length is 16 residues. Germline V gives CDR1 SEHNR, CDR2 FQNEAQ (reference sequence). The CDR3, as DNA: TGTGCCAGCAGCCCAGGACAATTCGACGCAAACAATGAGCAGTTCTTC. It translates to CASSPGQFDANNEQFF.